These T cell receptor beta chains were read from a single sample in a study of shared clonotypes between healthy human individuals. The method was immunoSEQ multiplex PCR; TCRdb's version includes in-frame clones alone and lacks a portion of them. The table lists roughly 680,000 clones, approximately 77% of them singletons, with around 1.8% in the top ten. The material sequenced was memory CD4+ T cells sorted from blood. The receptor source for this set is a woman aged 30 to 39 in good health. Each CDR3 is given with its conserved first and last residue. Fields, in order: D gene, V gene, J gene, CDR3 protein. A D gene is named only where the DNA matches it firmly.

-	TRBV5-8	TRBJ2-7	CASSFRDIKYEQYF
-	TRBV5-1	TRBJ1-4	CASKDGSTNEKLFF
TRBD2	TRBV5-4	TRBJ2-1	CASSQGLAGREQFF
-	TRBV4-1	TRBJ1-5	CASKQTAGGDQPQHF
-	TRBV29-1	TRBJ1-4	CSVTATNEKLFF
-	TRBV21-1	TRBJ2-7	CASSKGRGQGQNEQYF
-	TRBV7-2	TRBJ1-2	CASSSYQGFNGYTF
-	TRBV5-1	TRBJ1-3	CASSLGTDGNTIYF
TRBD1	TRBV28	TRBJ1-2	CASSLPLGTGQYGYTF
-	TRBV7-9	TRBJ1-2	CASSPLTVNYGYTF
TRBD1	TRBV18	TRBJ1-1	CASSPSTGQAQAFF
TRBD2	TRBV5-1	TRBJ2-1	CASSFSGSSYNEQFF
-	TRBV15	TRBJ2-5	CATSSGERSQETQYF
-	TRBV19	TRBJ2-2	CASSMAGINTGELFF
-	TRBV5-1	TRBJ2-3	CASKGLGKGTDTQYF
-	TRBV11-3	TRBJ2-1	CASSLDQWGGTGEENEQFF
TRBD2	TRBV5-4	TRBJ2-3	CASATGTSGTGGAQYF
TRBD2	TRBV27	TRBJ2-4	CASSSPGLAGSSNIQYF
-	TRBV6-5	TRBJ2-1	CASSRSSSYNEQFF
TRBD1	TRBV6-5	TRBJ2-5	CASSFGDRQGPETQYF
-	TRBV7-9	TRBJ1-5	CASSLVGQYNQPQHF
-	TRBV2	TRBJ1-1	CASRWVDRKAGTEAFF
-	TRBV18	TRBJ1-1	CASSPEGGITEAFF
TRBD2	TRBV4-2	TRBJ2-7	CASSQDHGTSDEQYF
TRBD1	TRBV28	TRBJ1-1	CASSLGQVNTEAFF
-	TRBV5-1	TRBJ2-7	CASSLAGRPWEQYF
-	TRBV28	TRBJ1-2	CASSLLSGGWRGYTF
-	TRBV10-3	TRBJ2-7	CAINKGGSSHEQYF
-	TRBV7-7	TRBJ2-2	CASSGGRNTGELFF
-	TRBV28	TRBJ1-1	CASREYTEAFF
TRBD2	TRBV7-3	TRBJ2-7	CASSLVLAGVGEQYF
-	TRBV11-2	TRBJ2-5	CASSFEGETQYF
TRBD1	TRBV14	TRBJ1-2	CASSLGQGLYGYTF
-	TRBV10-3	TRBJ2-3	CAIRPGGAGGSDTQYF
TRBD1	TRBV7-9	TRBJ2-7	CASTSQGALAREQYF
-	TRBV18	TRBJ2-7	CASSPSSYEQYF
TRBD1	TRBV6-1	TRBJ1-5	CASSGLDRGGNQPQHF
-	TRBV7-6	TRBJ2-3	CASRPLDRSGLDTQYF
-	TRBV6-1	TRBJ1-5	CASRSSPGNQPQHF
-	TRBV7-2	TRBJ2-5	CASSLVLMYQETQYF
-	TRBV6-6	TRBJ1-3	CASSTQGFGNTIYF
-	TRBV4-1	TRBJ1-5	CASSQDLQGYQPQHF
TRBD2	TRBV27	TRBJ2-3	CASSPGTSGEYVDTQYF
-	TRBV18	TRBJ1-2	CASSQGPGLDYGYTF
-	TRBV28	TRBJ2-1	CASSPTDYRRNEQFF
TRBD1	TRBV2	TRBJ2-2	CASRKGTGGYAGELFF
-	TRBV5-5	TRBJ1-3	CASVRGNTIYF
TRBD2	TRBV5-1	TRBJ2-3	CASATSGRLTDTQYF
-	TRBV14	TRBJ1-1	CASSLQGNTEAFF
TRBD2	TRBV7-2	TRBJ2-1	CASSLTSGKYNEQFF
-	TRBV19	TRBJ2-3	CASSRNGGTDTQYF
TRBD2	TRBV7-9	TRBJ2-7	CASSDGASGRSEQYF